This T cell receptor beta chain was identified during a study of cytomegalovirus exposure and HLA in healthy donors. Donors were drawn from the approximately 130-subject validation cohort, separate from the 666-subject first cohort. Profiled with immunoSEQ multiplex PCR; TCRdb holds only in-frame clones, not every one. The table records over 150,000 clones, roughly 91% of them present only once. The trim removed 3 bases at V and 4 bases at J, leaving 5 bases unmatched. Germline V CDR1 and CDR2: LNHDA, SQIVND (reference sequence). This CDR3 is built from 14 residues. With respect to this clone: Antigen: not known.

Study results and caveats: The study put roughly 160 TCR beta chains on its list as cytomegalovirus-associated. In vitro testing confirmed three CMV-associated chains as specific for CMV antigens.

The sequenced material came from PBMCs. The clonotype originates from a woman between 18 and 30 years old in good health and CMV-seropositive. V is TRBV19 and J is TRBJ1-2; the match to TRBD1 covers 7 bases. The chain's CDR3 is CASSMGTDSYGYTF. CDR3 DNA: TGTGCCAGTAGTATGGGGACAGACAGCTATGGCTACACCTTC.